What follows are 5 T cell receptor beta chains derived from one specimen sequenced in a study of blood T cell repertoires in COVID-19. The assay was immunoSEQ multiplex PCR, and TCRdb's table has in-frame clones only and misses some. Of some 200,000 clones in the sample, about 86% were seen once. The specimen was peripheral blood. The receptors were sampled from a man aged 30 to 39 with active or convalescent COVID-19.

The rearrangement joins TRBV2 to TRBJ2-7, with D possibly being TRBD1 (7 bases). The V gene lost 7 bases and the J gene lost 2 bases, with 15 bases spanning the gap. Germline values: CDR1 SNHLY, CDR2 FYNNEI. The CDR3 has 14 amino acids. In DNA form, the CDR3 reads TGTGCCAGCAAGTGGGGGGACAGACCCTACGAGCAGTACTTC. This sequence encodes CASKWGDRPYEQYF.

This clone was detected only once. V gene TRBV5-1 combines with J gene TRBJ2-2, with D unclear. From germline, CDR1 is SGHRS and CDR2 YFSETQ. The CDR3 totals 14 residues. Trimming took 3 bases from V and 5 from J, leaving 11 bases between them. CDR3: CASSSQHNTGELFF. DNA for the CDR3: TGCGCCAGCAGCTCGCAACACAATACCGGGGAGCTGTTTTTT.

The chain carries TRBV6-5 and TRBJ2-7; possible D gene TRBD1, 6 bases. This CDR3 comprises 14 residues. Trimming stripped 6 bases from V and 1 base from J, with 13 bases between. CDR1 MNHEY and CDR2 SVGAGI come from the germline V gene. The CDR3 DNA reads as TGTGCCAGCAGCGCCGACAGGTCTTCCTACGAGCAGTACGTC. Translation gives CASSADRSSYEQYV.

The chain links TRBV7-9 to TRBJ2-1; tentatively, D is TRBD2 (6 bases). Germline loops: CDR1 SEHNR, CDR2 FQNEAQ (reference sequence). Trimming took 4 bases from V and 1 from J, leaving 11 bases between them. This CDR3 contains 15 residues. The CDR3, as DNA: TGTGCCAGCAGCTCGCGGGGTCGGTCCTACAATGAGCAGTTCTTC. Encoded protein: CASSSRGRSYNEQFF.

The table lists this clone with a count of one. V is TRBV6-6 and J is TRBJ1-2; 9 bases map to TRBD1. V gave up 6 bases and J gave up 6 bases; unmatched junction bases: 8. The CDR3 runs to 14 residues. Germline V lookup: CDR1 MNHNY, CDR2 SVGAGI (reference sequence). In nucleotides, the CDR3 is TGTGCCAGCAGGCAGACGGGACAGGGAAATGGCTACACCTTC. Residues: CASRQTGQGNGYTF.